This T cell receptor beta chain came from a study of T cells in Graves' hyperthyroidism and ophthalmopathy. Whole-study context: Sampling of peripheral blood happened at initial diagnosis, prior to any treatment.

The germline CDR1 and CDR2 sequences are MDHEN and SYDVKM. Losses at the gene ends were 5 bases for V and 0 bases for J; bases not matched to a gene: 14. The CDR3 runs 20 residues. This clonotype was seen repeatedly, ten times or more. What it binds is unknown. RNA transcripts provided the source from which TCR beta CDR3 regions were amplified. First-round RT-PCR targeting the TCR CDR3 was performed with the HTBI primer set. TCRdb used MiXCR to reprocess the multiplex PCR reads, holding one entry per CDR3 protein. This table has about 360,000 distinct CDR3 sequences, about 25% appearing once. Together with thyroid ultrasound, orbital computed tomography, serum thyroxine and TRAb, clinical symptoms were used for diagnoses. Study-wide results and caveats: Before onset, by a median of approximately 6.8 months, the model predicted ophthalmopathy.

The sequenced sample consisted of blood. The TCR sequence derives from a middle-aged man with Graves' hyperthyroidism. The V call is TRBV28, the J call TRBJ2-1, with 12 bases lining up with TRBD2. This CDR3 reads CASSHLGLAGGPSSYNEQFF. In DNA, the CDR3 is TGTGCCAGCAGTCACCTGGGGCTAGCGGGAGGGCCTAGCTCCTACAATGAGCAGTTCTTC. The full variable domain, with the rest looked up from reference TRBV28 and TRBJ2-1, is DVKVTQSSRYLVKRTGEKVFLECVQDMDHENMFWYRQDPGLGLRLIYFSYDVKMKEKGDIPEGYSVSREKKERFSLILESASTNQTSMYLCASSHLGLAGGPSSYNEQFFGPGTRLTVL.